This is a list of T cell receptor beta chains from one sample in a study of human T cells and chemical hapten exposure. TCRdb re-analysed the RACE reads in MiXCR, keeping a single row per CDR3 protein. The sample records tens of thousands of distinct CDR3 sequences, around 10% being singletons. Material: whole blood, obtained in connection with sensitization to the hapten diphenylcyclopropenone (DPC). The receptors were sampled from a woman aged 50 to 60 with alopecia areata. Some clones in this sample may be carry-over from other donors' samples. The CDR3 runs from the conserved cysteine through the conserved F or W. D genes are given only for firm matches. Size is stated for part of the rows, as once, few or many counts, or as a class when the clone is expanded.

size: NA
J: TRBJ2-7
D: NA
V: TRBV18
CDR3: CASQELGANAYEQYF
DNA: TGTGCCAGCCAGGAGTTGGGCGCTAATGCCTACGAGCAGTACTTC

size: NA
J: TRBJ2-1
D: TRBD2
V: TRBV6-2/TRBV6-3
CDR3: CASSYLLAGGLNEQFF
DNA: TGTGCCAGCAGTTACCTACTAGCGGGGGGGCTGAATGAGCAGTTCTTC

size: few
J: TRBJ2-5
D: TRBD2
V: TRBV7-9
CDR3: CASSLVAGGFGETQYF
DNA: TGTGCCAGCTCTCTGGTGGCGGGAGGGTTTGGAGAGACCCAGTACTTC

size: many
J: TRBJ1-5
D: TRBD1
V: TRBV5-4
CDR3: CASSKDRGFNQPQHF
DNA: TGTGCCAGCAGCAAGGACAGGGGGTTCAATCAGCCCCAGCATTTT

size: NA
J: TRBJ1-1
D: NA
V: TRBV29-1
CDR3: CSGRRINTEAFF
DNA: TGCAGCGGGAGGAGGATTAACACTGAAGCTTTCTTT

size: NA
J: TRBJ2-5
D: NA
V: TRBV5-1
CDR3: CASSSNRLGPETQYF
DNA: TGCGCCAGCAGCTCCAATCGACTAGGGCCAGAGACCCAGTACTTC

size: many
J: TRBJ2-5
D: NA
V: TRBV20-1
CDR3: CSAKSLETQYF
DNA: TGCAGTGCCAAAAGCTTGGAGACCCAGTACTTC

size: few
J: TRBJ1-1
D: NA
V: TRBV29-1
CDR3: CSAATNTEAFF
DNA: TGCAGCGCTGCGACGAACACTGAAGCTTTCTTT

size: few
J: TRBJ2-5
D: NA
V: TRBV30
CDR3: CAWSGGRRETQYF
DNA: TGTGCCTGGAGCGGGGGGCGCAGAGAGACCCAGTACTTC

size: few
J: TRBJ2-5
D: NA
V: TRBV9
CDR3: CASSAHRDLGETQYF
DNA: TGTGCCAGCAGCGCCCACAGGGACCTGGGGGAGACCCAGTACTTC

size: many
J: TRBJ1-1
D: NA
V: TRBV28
CDR3: CASNLGTGTVNTEAFF
DNA: TGTGCCAGCAATTTGGGAACCGGGACGGTGAACACTGAAGCTTTCTTT

size: few
J: TRBJ2-3
D: NA
V: TRBV14
CDR3: CASSLRLSDTQYF
DNA: TGTGCCAGCAGCCTTCGACTCTCAGATACGCAGTATTTT

size: NA
J: TRBJ1-2
D: TRBD1
V: TRBV19
CDR3: CASRDQGARDYGYTF
DNA: TGTGCCAGTAGAGATCAGGGGGCGCGTGACTATGGCTACACCTTC

size: many
J: TRBJ1-4
D: NA
V: TRBV7-9
CDR3: CASSPRGSNEKLFF
DNA: TGTGCCAGCAGCCCCCGGGGGTCAAATGAAAAACTGTTTTTT

size: many
J: TRBJ2-3
D: NA
V: TRBV14
CDR3: CASSLPRGGLLGTDTQYF
DNA: TGTGCCAGCAGCCTCCCCCGTGGCGGACTACTGGGCACAGATACGCAGTATTTT

size: many
J: TRBJ2-3
D: TRBD2
V: TRBV28
CDR3: CASSQILAGGSLQITDTQYF
DNA: TGTGCCAGCAGCCAGATACTAGCGGGAGGCTCCTTACAAATCACAGATACGCAGTATTTT

size: NA
J: TRBJ1-5
D: TRBD1
V: TRBV27
CDR3: CASRDRVNQPQHF
DNA: TGTGCCAGCAGGGACAGGGTAAATCAGCCCCAGCATTTT

size: NA
J: TRBJ1-5
D: NA
V: TRBV29-1
CDR3: CSVGGGDQPQHF
DNA: TGCAGCGTTGGAGGGGGGGATCAGCCCCAGCATTTT

size: many
J: TRBJ1-5
D: NA
V: TRBV23-1
CDR3: CASSPRVEGSNQPQHF
DNA: TGCGCCAGCAGTCCGCGCGTTGAGGGGAGCAATCAGCCCCAGCATTTT

size: NA
J: TRBJ2-2
D: NA
V: TRBV7-2
CDR3: CASSGTNTGELFF
DNA: TGTGCCAGCAGCGGGACGAACACCGGGGAGCTGTTTTTT

size: many
J: TRBJ1-5
D: NA
V: TRBV27
CDR3: CASSFQGGKQPQHF
DNA: TGTGCCAGCAGTTTTCAGGGAGGTAAACAGCCCCAGCATTTT

size: many
J: TRBJ2-3
D: TRBD1
V: TRBV7-2
CDR3: CASSFGQGTDTQYF
DNA: TGTGCCAGCAGCTTTGGACAGGGCACAGATACGCAGTATTTT

size: few
J: TRBJ2-7
D: NA
V: TRBV9
CDR3: CASSTHVQNEQYF
DNA: TGTGCCAGCAGCACTCACGTACAGAACGAGCAGTACTTC

size: many
J: TRBJ2-7
D: NA
V: TRBV20-1
CDR3: CSADRDLRVYEQYF
DNA: TGCAGTGCTGACCGGGACTTGAGGGTTTACGAGCAGTACTTC

size: NA
J: TRBJ2-1
D: TRBD2
V: TRBV13
CDR3: CASSAVGSGRALVNEQFF
DNA: TGTGCCAGCAGCGCAGTGGGTAGCGGGAGGGCATTGGTCAATGAGCAGTTCTTC

size: many
J: TRBJ2-3
D: NA
V: TRBV4-1
CDR3: CASSQDRLGSADTQYF
DNA: TGCGCCAGCAGCCAAGATCGGTTGGGCAGCGCAGATACGCAGTATTTT

size: few
J: TRBJ1-5
D: TRBD1
V: TRBV6-2/TRBV6-3
CDR3: CASSGQGYQPQHF
DNA: TGTGCCAGCAGTGGACAGGGCTATCAGCCCCAGCATTTT

size: NA
J: TRBJ1-5
D: NA
V: TRBV7-3
CDR3: CASSLPLPLCSNQPQHF
DNA: TGTGCCAGCAGCTTACCCCTCCCCCTATGTAGCAATCAGCCCCAGCATTTT

size: NA
J: TRBJ1-5
D: NA
V: TRBV19
CDR3: CATLDRGHSNQPQHF
DNA: TGTGCCACTTTAGATAGAGGGCATAGCAATCAGCCCCAGCATTTT

size: NA
J: TRBJ2-1
D: NA
V: TRBV7-2
CDR3: CASSLGGRTYNEQFF
DNA: TGTGCCAGCAGCTTAGGAGGCCGAACCTACAATGAGCAGTTCTTC

size: few
J: TRBJ1-2
D: NA
V: TRBV27
CDR3: CASPEDGYTF
DNA: TGTGCCAGCCCTGAGGATGGCTACACCTTC

size: NA
J: TRBJ1-5
D: NA
V: TRBV9
CDR3: CASSVGGHSNQPQHF
DNA: TGTGCCAGCAGCGTGGGGGGCCATAGCAATCAGCCCCAGCATTTT

size: many
J: TRBJ1-1
D: TRBD1
V: TRBV12-3/TRBV12-4
CDR3: CASSLRQGGSPEAFF
DNA: TGTGCCAGCAGTTTAAGGCAGGGGGGCTCGCCTGAAGCTTTCTTT

size: many
J: TRBJ1-4
D: TRBD1
V: TRBV7-9
CDR3: CASSPPTGGGEKLFF
DNA: TGTGCCAGCAGCCCTCCAACAGGGGGAGGCGAAAAACTGTTTTTT

size: few
J: TRBJ1-6
D: TRBD1
V: TRBV29-1
CDR3: CSVRTGWGNSPLHF
DNA: TGCAGCGTCCGGACAGGTTGGGGTAATTCACCCCTCCACTTT

size: NA
J: TRBJ2-3
D: NA
V: TRBV29-1
CDR3: CSVEGQSGPTDTQYF
DNA: TGCAGCGTTGAAGGCCAGTCAGGCCCCACAGATACGCAGTATTTT

size: many
J: TRBJ2-3
D: TRBD1
V: TRBV29-1
CDR3: CSVGRGQDTQYF
DNA: TGCAGCGTTGGAAGGGGGCAAGATACGCAGTATTTT

size: NA
J: TRBJ2-2
D: TRBD1
V: TRBV6-5
CDR3: CASSSPGQGSGGELFF
DNA: TGTGCCAGCAGCTCCCCGGGACAGGGTTCTGGCGGGGAGCTGTTTTTT

size: NA
J: TRBJ2-5
D: TRBD1
V: TRBV28
CDR3: CASSLAQGVKTQYF
DNA: TGTGCCAGCAGTTTGGCTCAGGGGGTGAAGACCCAGTACTTC

size: many
J: TRBJ2-6
D: NA
V: TRBV28
CDR3: CASLRSGANVLTF
DNA: TGTGCCAGTTTACGCTCTGGGGCCAACGTCCTGACTTTC

size: many
J: TRBJ1-5
D: NA
V: TRBV20-1
CDR3: CSAKQGNQPQHF
DNA: TGCAGCGCCAAACAGGGAAATCAGCCCCAGCATTTT

size: many
J: TRBJ2-3
D: NA
V: TRBV12-3/TRBV12-4
CDR3: CASRDSSGLPTDTQYF
DNA: TGTGCCAGCAGAGACAGCTCTGGTCTCCCCACAGATACGCAGTATTTT

size: many
J: TRBJ1-2
D: NA
V: TRBV7-9
CDR3: CASSLPGADYGYTF
DNA: TGTGCCAGCAGCCTCCCAGGGGCAGACTATGGCTACACCTTC

size: NA
J: TRBJ2-5
D: NA
V: TRBV5-4
CDR3: CASRSGTEETQYF
DNA: TGTGCCAGCAGGTCAGGGACGGAAGAGACCCAGTACTTC

size: NA
J: TRBJ2-3
D: TRBD2
V: TRBV12-3/TRBV12-4
CDR3: CASAPRGGGTDTQYF
DNA: TGTGCCAGCGCCCCTCGGGGGGGGGGCACAGATACGCAGTATTTT

size: many
J: TRBJ2-7
D: NA
V: TRBV28
CDR3: CAAGGGPSYEQYF
DNA: TGTGCAGCAGGGGGAGGGCCCTCCTACGAGCAGTACTTC

size: NA
J: TRBJ1-1
D: NA
V: TRBV30
CDR3: CAWSPVGGLMNTEAFF
DNA: TGTGCCTGGAGCCCGGTGGGTGGACTGATGAACACTGAAGCTTTCTTT

size: few
J: TRBJ2-7
D: NA
V: TRBV4-2
CDR3: CASSQDRGRSYEQYF
DNA: TGTGCCAGCAGCCAAGACAGGGGACGATCCTACGAGCAGTACTTC

size: many
J: TRBJ1-2
D: NA
V: TRBV7-6
CDR3: CASSVSVGSGQLHLYGYTF
DNA: TGTGCCAGCAGCGTGTCGGTCGGGTCGGGGCAGCTTCATCTTTATGGCTACACCTTC

size: few
J: TRBJ2-1
D: NA
V: TRBV14
CDR3: CASSQYPNNEQFF
DNA: TGTGCCAGCAGCCAATACCCTAACAATGAGCAGTTCTTC